These 14 T cell receptor beta chains originate from one sample sequenced in a study of T cell responses to AZD1222 COVID-19 vaccine. The protocol was immunoSEQ multiplex PCR, while the TCRdb copy is restricted to in-frame clones and leaves out a portion. Altogether 95,000 to 150,000 clones are present, around 90% being singletons, with the ten largest covering approximately 1.3%. Sequencing was performed on peripheral blood, taken on day 0 of AZD1222 vaccination. Receptors were obtained from an adult in good health.

The V and J genes are TRBV2 and TRBJ2-5; the D gene could be TRBD1 or TRBD2 (5 bases each). Germline CDR1 and CDR2: SNHLY and FYNNEI. CDR3 length: 14 residues. V gave up 7 bases and J gave up 4 bases, with 16 bases separating them. The CDR3 loop reads CASTEGLARETQYF. The DNA of the CDR3 is TGTGCCAGCACTGAGGGGTTAGCGAGAGAGACCCAGTACTTC.

The chain has TRBV7-6 and TRBJ2-7, with TRBD2 matching 12 bases. The J segment lost 2 bases and the V segment lost 5 bases, leaving 7 bases of the junction unmatched. The CDR3 covers 16 residues. CDR1 SGHVS and CDR2 FNYEAQ come from the germline V gene. The chain's CDR3 is CASSRPSGGEAYEQYF. In nucleotides, the CDR3 is TGTGCCAGCAGCCGCCCTAGCGGGGGGGAAGCCTACGAGCAGTACTTC.

This clone was counted once. The J gene is TRBJ1-5, the V gene TRBV19; TRBD1 agrees at 8 bases. CDR3 length: 15 amino acids. Germline V gene sequence: CDR1 LNHDA, CDR2 SQIVND (reference sequence). V lost 7 bases, J lost 9 bases, and 14 bases stayed unmatched. CDR3 coding DNA: TGTGCCAGTACCTTCGACGATCACAGGGGGAGGCCCCAGCATTTT. This codes for CASTFDDHRGRPQHF.

CDR3 coding DNA: TGTGCCAGCAGCGGCGGACAGGCCTCCTACAATGAGCAGTTCTTC. Translation: CASSGGQASYNEQFF. This chain joins TRBV7-7 and TRBJ2-1; 7 bases agree with TRBD1. Per germline, CDR1 SSHAT and CDR2 FNYEAQ (reference sequence). The CDR3 totals 15 residues. V gave up 5 bases and J gave up 0 bases; unmatched junction bases: 4.

A word on this clone: Additional DNA sequences in this sample encode the identical CDR3. The chain couples TRBV3-1 (or the pseudogene TRBV3-2) to TRBJ2-2; D gene ambiguous. V gave up 1 base and J gave up 2 bases, with 2 bases separating them. CDR1 is LGHDT and CDR2 is YNNKEL in the germline V gene (reference sequence). This CDR3 spans 13 amino acids. The DNA of the CDR3 is TGTGCCAGCAGCCAAGTAAACACCGGGGAGCTGTTTTTT. Its protein is CASSQVNTGELFF.

This clone was counted between two and nine times. This sequence joins TRBV6-4 and TRBJ1-2, with TRBD1 identical over 8 bases. V trimming: 1 base; J trimming: 8 bases; junction bases outside the gene matches: 15. CDR1 is MRHNA, CDR2 SNTAGT, per germline. CDR3 length: 17 amino acids. The CDR3 DNA reads TGTGCCAGCAGTGACTATCCTTCGGATGGGACAGGCCTAGGCTACACCTTC. Translation: CASSDYPSDGTGLGYTF.

The DNA of the CDR3 is TGTGCCAGCAGCGCGACAGGGCGGGAGACCCAGTACTTC. Protein product: CASSATGRETQYF. This chain links TRBV7-2 with TRBJ2-5, with 7 nucleotides matching TRBD1. This CDR3 has 13 amino acids. V shed 5 bases, J shed 5 bases, and the junction held 5 bases outside the gene matches. From germline, CDR1 is SGHTA and CDR2 FQGNSA.

The chain combines TRBV2 with TRBJ1-6; D gene uncertain. The CDR3 length is 15 residues. Between the trimmed V and J ends, which lost 5 bases and 8 bases, there was a span of 16 bases. From germline, CDR1 is SNHLY and CDR2 FYNNEI. CDR3 protein: CASSSLPGTDSPLHF. CDR3 nucleotide sequence: TGTGCCAGCAGTTCACTACCGGGAACAGATTCACCCCTCCACTTT.

CDR3: CASSLAVTGNEKLFF. In DNA, the CDR3 is TGTGCCAGCAGCTTGGCCGTTACAGGGAATGAAAAACTGTTTTTT. The chain joins TRBV5-5 to TRBJ1-4, with a possible D match to TRBD1 (6 bases). The ends were cut back, 0 bases at V and 5 bases at J, with 11 bases in the middle. CDR3 length: 15 amino acids. CDR1 and CDR2 (germline): SGHKS, YYEKEE (reference sequence). Combining the CDR3 with reference TRBV5-5 and TRBJ1-4 gives the whole variable domain DAGVTQSPTHLIKTRGQQVTLRCSPISGHKSVSWYQQVLGQGPQFIFQYYEKEERGRGNFPDRFSARQFPNYSSELNVNALLLGDSALYLCASSLAVTGNEKLFFGSGTQLSVL.

The chain is built from TRBV9 and TRBJ2-1; D is undetermined. The germline V gene has CDR1 SGDLS and CDR2 YYNGEE. CDR3 length equals 11 residues. The V gene lost 3 bases and the J gene lost 10 bases, with 8 bases spanning the gap. CDR3 loop: CASSGGREQFF. DNA of the CDR3: TGTGCCAGCAGCGGCGGCAGGGAGCAGTTCTTC.

The chain links TRBV15 to TRBJ1-4; TRBD1 agrees at 8 bases. J gave up 3 bases and V 5 bases, and 2 bases lay outside the gene matches. The CDR3 totals 14 residues. The V gene's germline CDR1 is LNHNV and CDR2 YYDKDF (reference sequence). The CDR3 loop reads CATSPDRANEKLFF. For the CDR3, the DNA is TGTGCCACCAGCCCGGACAGGGCTAATGAAAAACTGTTTTTT.

This chain connects TRBV3-1 (or the pseudogene TRBV3-2) to TRBJ2-4; D may be TRBD1 (6 bases). V was clipped by 0 bases and J by 10 bases, with 16 bases between them. The germline V gene encodes CDR1 LGHDT and CDR2 YNNKEL (reference sequence). The CDR3 totals 15 residues. The CDR3 region has the DNA TGTGCCAGCAGCCAAGAGACTTCTTCGAGGGGGATTCAGTACTTC. Amino acids: CASSQETSSRGIQYF.

The V and J genes are TRBV20-1 and TRBJ2-7; D unclear. CDR1 and CDR2 (germline): DFQATT, SNEGSKA (reference sequence). Deletions cut 3 bases from V and 0 bases from J, with 12 bases between. The CDR3 covers 14 residues. The CDR3 loop is CSASRSAYSYEQYF. CDR3 bases: TGCAGTGCTAGTCGGTCCGCCTACTCCTACGAGCAGTACTTC.

The chain joins TRBV4-1 to TRBJ1-5, with D uncertain. CDR1 and CDR2 from the germline V gene are MGHRA and YSYEKL. The CDR3 consists of 15 residues. V lost 0 bases, J lost 5 bases, and 11 bases lay in between. This CDR3 reads CASSQDAGNYQPQHF. The CDR3 DNA reads as TGCGCCAGCAGCCAAGATGCGGGGAATTATCAGCCCCAGCATTTT.